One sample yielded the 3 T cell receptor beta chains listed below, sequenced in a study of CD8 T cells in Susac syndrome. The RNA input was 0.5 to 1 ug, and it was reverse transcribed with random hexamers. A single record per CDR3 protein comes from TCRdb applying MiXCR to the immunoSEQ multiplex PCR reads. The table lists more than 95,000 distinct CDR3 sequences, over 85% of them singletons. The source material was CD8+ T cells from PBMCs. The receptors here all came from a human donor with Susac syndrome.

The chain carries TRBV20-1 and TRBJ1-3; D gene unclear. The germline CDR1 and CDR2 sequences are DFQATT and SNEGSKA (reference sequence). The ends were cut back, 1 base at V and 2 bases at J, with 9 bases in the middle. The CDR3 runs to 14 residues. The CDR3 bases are TGCAGTGCTAGAGCCTCGGGAACTGGAAACACCATATATTTT. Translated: CSARASGTGNTIYF.

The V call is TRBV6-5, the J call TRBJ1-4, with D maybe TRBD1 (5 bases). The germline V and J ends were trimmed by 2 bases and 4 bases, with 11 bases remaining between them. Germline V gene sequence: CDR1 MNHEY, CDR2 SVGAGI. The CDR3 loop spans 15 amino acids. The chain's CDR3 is CASSYGQGFNEKLFF. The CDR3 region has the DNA TGTGCCAGCAGTTACGGGCAGGGCTTTAATGAAAAACTGTTTTTT.

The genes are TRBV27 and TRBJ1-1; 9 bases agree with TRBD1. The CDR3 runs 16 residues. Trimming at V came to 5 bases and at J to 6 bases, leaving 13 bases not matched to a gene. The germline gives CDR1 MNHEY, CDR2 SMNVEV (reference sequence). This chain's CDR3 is CASSLELPGQGPEAFF. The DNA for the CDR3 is TGTGCCAGCAGTCTCGAACTCCCGGGACAGGGTCCTGAAGCTTTCTTT.